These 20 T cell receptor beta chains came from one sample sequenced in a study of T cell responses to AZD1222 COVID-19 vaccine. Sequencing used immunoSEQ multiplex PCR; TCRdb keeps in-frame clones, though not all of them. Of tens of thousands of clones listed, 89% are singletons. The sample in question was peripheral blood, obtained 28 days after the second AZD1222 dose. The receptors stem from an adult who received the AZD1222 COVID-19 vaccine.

The CDR3 region has the DNA TGTGCCAGCAGCCTACAGGGGCGCAGCTCTGGAAACACCATATATTTT. It yields the protein CASSLQGRSSGNTIYF. The chain joins TRBV5-6 to TRBJ1-3, with 7 bases identical to TRBD1. The CDR3 is 16 amino acids. From germline, CDR1 is SGHDT and CDR2 YYEEEE. V gave up 4 bases and J gave up 0 bases; unmatched junction bases: 7.

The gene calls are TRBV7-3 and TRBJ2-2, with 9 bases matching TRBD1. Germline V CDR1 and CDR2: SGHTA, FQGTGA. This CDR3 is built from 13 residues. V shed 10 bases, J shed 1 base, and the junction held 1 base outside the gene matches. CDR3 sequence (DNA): TGTGCCACGGGACAGGGGAACACCGGGGAGCTGTTTTTT. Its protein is CATGQGNTGELFF.

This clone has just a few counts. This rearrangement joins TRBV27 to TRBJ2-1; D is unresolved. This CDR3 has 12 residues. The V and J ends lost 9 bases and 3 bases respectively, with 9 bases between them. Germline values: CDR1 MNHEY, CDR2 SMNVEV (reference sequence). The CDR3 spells CARVPLYNEQFF. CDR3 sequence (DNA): TGTGCCAGGGTCCCTCTCTACAATGAGCAGTTCTTC.

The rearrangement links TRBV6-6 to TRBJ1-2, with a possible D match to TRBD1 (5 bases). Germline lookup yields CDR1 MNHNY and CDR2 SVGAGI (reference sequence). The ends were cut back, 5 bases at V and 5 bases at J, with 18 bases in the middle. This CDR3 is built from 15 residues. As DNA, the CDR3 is TGTGCCAGCAGTCCCCCGGGCCAGGGACCTTATGGCTACACCTTC. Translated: CASSPPGQGPYGYTF.

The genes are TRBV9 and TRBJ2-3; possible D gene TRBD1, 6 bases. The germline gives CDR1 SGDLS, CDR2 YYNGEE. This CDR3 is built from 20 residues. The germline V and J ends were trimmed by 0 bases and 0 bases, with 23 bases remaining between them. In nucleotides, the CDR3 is TGTGCCAGCAGCGTAGGAGGTAGAGAAGGACAGATTGCTAGCACAGATACGCAGTATTTT. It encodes CASSVGGREGQIASTDTQYF.

Written as DNA, the CDR3 is TGTGCCATCAGCCCCCTAGGTACCGAAGCCGATGAGCAGTTCTTC. Translating gives CAISPLGTEADEQFF. The chain carries TRBV10-3 and TRBJ2-1; D remains ambiguous. This CDR3 is 15 amino acids long. V was cut by 6 bases and J by 8 bases, with 20 bases left in between. The germline CDR1 and CDR2 sequences are ENHRY and SYGVKD.

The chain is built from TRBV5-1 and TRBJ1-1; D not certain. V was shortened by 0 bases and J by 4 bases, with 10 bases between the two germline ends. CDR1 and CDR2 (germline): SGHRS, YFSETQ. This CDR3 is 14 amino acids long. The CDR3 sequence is CASSLGGEVTEAFF. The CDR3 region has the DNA TGCGCCAGCAGCTTGGGGGGTGAAGTCACTGAAGCTTTCTTT.

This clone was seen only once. As DNA, the CDR3 is TGTGCCAGCAGCTTAGTAGGGGGCGACACCATATATTTT. Encoded protein: CASSLVGGDTIYF. The V and J genes are TRBV5-5 and TRBJ1-3, with 7 nucleotides matching TRBD1. The trim removed 2 bases at V and 8 bases at J, leaving 4 bases unmatched. There are 13 residues in the CDR3. Germline CDR1 SGHKS, CDR2 YYEKEE (reference sequence).

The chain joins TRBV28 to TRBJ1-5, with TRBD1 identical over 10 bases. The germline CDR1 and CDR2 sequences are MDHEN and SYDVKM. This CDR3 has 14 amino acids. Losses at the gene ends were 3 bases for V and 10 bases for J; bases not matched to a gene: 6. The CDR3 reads CASSLPDRGQPQHF. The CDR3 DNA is TGTGCCAGCAGTTTGCCCGACAGGGGGCAACCCCAGCATTTT.

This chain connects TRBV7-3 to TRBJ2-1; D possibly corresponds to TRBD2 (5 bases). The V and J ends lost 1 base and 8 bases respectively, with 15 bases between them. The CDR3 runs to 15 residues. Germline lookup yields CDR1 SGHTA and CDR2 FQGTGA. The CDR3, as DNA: TGTGCCAGCAGCTTAATACCAGCGGAAGGCCATGAGCAGTTCTTC. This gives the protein CASSLIPAEGHEQFF.

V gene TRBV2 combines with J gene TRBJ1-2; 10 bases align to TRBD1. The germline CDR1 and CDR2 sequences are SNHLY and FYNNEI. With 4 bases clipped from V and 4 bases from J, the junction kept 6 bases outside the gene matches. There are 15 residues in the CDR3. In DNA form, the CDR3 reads TGTGCCAGCAGTGTCTCGGACAGGGGGGGCTATGGCTACACCTTC. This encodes CASSVSDRGGYGYTF.

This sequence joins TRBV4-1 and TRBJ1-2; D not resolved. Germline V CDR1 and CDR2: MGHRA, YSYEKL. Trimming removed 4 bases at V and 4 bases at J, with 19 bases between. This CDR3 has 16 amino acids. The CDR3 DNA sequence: TGCGCCAGCAGCCCCTTTCTGGTGCGAATCGTCTATGGCTACACCTTC. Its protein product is CASSPFLVRIVYGYTF.

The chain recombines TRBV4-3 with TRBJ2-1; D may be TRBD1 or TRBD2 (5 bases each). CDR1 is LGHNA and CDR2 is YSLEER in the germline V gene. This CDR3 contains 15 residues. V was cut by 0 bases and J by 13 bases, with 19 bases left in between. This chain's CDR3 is CASSQDGQGEARQFF. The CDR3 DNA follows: TGCGCCAGCAGCCAAGATGGGCAGGGAGAAGCTCGACAGTTCTTC.

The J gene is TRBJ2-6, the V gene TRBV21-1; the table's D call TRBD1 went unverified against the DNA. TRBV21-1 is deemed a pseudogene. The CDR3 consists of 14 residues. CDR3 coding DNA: TGTGCCACCCACAGGGGGAGGGAGTCAAACGTCCTGACTTTC. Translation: CATHRGRESNVLTF.

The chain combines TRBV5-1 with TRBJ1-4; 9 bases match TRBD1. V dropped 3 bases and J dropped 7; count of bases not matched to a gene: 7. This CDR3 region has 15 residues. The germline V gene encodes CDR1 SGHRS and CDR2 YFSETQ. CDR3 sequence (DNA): TGCGCCAGCAGCTCACAGGGGGCATACGGTGAAAAACTGTTTTTT. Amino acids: CASSSQGAYGEKLFF.

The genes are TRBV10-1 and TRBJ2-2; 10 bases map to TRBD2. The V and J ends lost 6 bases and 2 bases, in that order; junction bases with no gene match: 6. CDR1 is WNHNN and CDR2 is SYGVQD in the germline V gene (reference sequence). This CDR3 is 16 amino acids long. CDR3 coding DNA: TGCGCCAGCAGCCGCGGACTAGCGGAAAACACCGGGGAGCTGTTTTTT. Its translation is CASSRGLAENTGELFF.

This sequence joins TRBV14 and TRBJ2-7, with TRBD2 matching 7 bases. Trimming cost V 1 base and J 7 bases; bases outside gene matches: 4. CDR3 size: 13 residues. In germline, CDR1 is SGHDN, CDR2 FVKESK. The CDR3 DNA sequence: TGTGCCAGCAGCCAAGCTGGGGGGGTTGAGCAGTACTTC. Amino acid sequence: CASSQAGGVEQYF.

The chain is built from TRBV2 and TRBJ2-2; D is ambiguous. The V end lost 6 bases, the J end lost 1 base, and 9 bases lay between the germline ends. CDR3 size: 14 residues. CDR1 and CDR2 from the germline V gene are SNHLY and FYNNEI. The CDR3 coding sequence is TGTGCCAGCAGGGCAACAGAGAACACCGGGGAGCTGTTTTTT. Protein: CASRATENTGELFF.

The CDR3, as DNA: TGTGCCAGCAGCTTAGCGGAAGGGTTAGAGACCCAGTACTTC. This codes for CASSLAEGLETQYF. The chain carries TRBV7-8 and TRBJ2-5; D uncertain. The germline V gene encodes CDR1 SGHVS and CDR2 FQNEAQ. This CDR3 has 14 amino acids. V gave up 0 bases and J gave up 4 bases, with 9 bases separating them.

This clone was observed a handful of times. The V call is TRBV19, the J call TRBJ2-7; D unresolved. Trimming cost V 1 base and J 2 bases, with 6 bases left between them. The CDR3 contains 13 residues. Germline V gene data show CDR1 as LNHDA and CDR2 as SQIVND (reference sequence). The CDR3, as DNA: TGTGCCAGTAGTATAGGTGACGCCTACGAGCAGTACTTC. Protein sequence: CASSIGDAYEQYF.